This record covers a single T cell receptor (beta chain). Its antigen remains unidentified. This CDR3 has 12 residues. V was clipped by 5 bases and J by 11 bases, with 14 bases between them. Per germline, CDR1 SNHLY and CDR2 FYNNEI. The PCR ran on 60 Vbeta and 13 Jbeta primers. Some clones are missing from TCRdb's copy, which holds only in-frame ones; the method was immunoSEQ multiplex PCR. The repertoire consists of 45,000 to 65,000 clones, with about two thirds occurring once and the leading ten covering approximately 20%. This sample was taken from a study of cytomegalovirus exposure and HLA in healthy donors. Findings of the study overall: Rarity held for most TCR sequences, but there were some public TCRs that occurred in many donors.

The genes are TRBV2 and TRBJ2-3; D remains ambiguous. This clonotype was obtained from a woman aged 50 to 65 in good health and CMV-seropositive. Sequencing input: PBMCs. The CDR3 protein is CASSREVRLQYF. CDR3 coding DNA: TGTGCCAGCAGTAGAGAGGTACGATTGCAGTATTTT.